This section outlines one T cell receptor (beta chain) sequence together with its context. The sample originates from a study of blood T cell repertoires in COVID-19. The table came from immunoSEQ multiplex PCR; TCRdb's copy has only in-frame clones and leaves some out. The table has approximately 250,000 clones, just under 85% seen once; the top ten hold 4%. This TCR was recovered from a man aged 50-59 years with acute or convalescent COVID-19. Sample: peripheral blood.

The CDR3 region has the DNA TGTGCCAGCAGTCACCAGGGGGCTGGAAACACCATATATTTT. It yields the protein CASSHQGAGNTIYF. The rearrangement joins TRBV27 to TRBJ1-3; 7 nucleotides line up with TRBD1. Germline values: CDR1 MNHEY, CDR2 SMNVEV (reference sequence). V shed 5 bases, J shed 2 bases, and the junction held 3 bases outside the gene matches. The CDR3 runs 14 residues.